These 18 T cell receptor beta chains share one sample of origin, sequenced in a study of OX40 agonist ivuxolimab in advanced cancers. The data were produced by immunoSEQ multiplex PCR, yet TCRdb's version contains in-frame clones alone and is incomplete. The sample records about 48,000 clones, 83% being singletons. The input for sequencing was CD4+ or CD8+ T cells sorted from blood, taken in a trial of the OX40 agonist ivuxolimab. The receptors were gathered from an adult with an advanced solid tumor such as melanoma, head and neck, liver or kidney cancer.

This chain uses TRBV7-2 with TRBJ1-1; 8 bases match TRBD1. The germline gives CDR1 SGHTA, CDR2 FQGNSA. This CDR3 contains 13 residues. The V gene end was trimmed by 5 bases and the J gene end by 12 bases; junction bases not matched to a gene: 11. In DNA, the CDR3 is TGTGCCAGCAGCGTACCAGCAGGGGGCGCGTCTTTCTTT. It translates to CASSVPAGGASFF.

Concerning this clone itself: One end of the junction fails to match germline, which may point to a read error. The CDR3 sequence: CASSLDRAQETQYF. DNA of the CDR3: TGTGCTAGCAGCCTGGACAGGGCCCAAGAGACCCAGTACTTC. This chain joins TRBV7-7 and TRBJ2-5; 8 bases match TRBD1. The germline V gene encodes CDR1 SSHAT and CDR2 FNYEAQ (reference sequence). The CDR3 runs to 14 residues.

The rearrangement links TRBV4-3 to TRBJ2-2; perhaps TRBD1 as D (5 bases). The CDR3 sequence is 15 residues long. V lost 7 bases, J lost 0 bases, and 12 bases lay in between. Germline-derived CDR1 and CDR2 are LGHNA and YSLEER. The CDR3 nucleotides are TGCGCCAGCAAGACAGCGCCCGCGAACACCGGGGAGCTGTTTTTT. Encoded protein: CASKTAPANTGELFF.

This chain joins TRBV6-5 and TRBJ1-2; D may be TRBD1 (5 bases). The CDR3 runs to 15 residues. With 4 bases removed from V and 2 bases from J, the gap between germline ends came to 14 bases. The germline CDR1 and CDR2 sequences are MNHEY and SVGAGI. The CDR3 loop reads CASSSGLGVNYGYTF. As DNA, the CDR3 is TGTGCCAGCAGTTCGGGGCTCGGAGTGAACTATGGCTACACCTTC.

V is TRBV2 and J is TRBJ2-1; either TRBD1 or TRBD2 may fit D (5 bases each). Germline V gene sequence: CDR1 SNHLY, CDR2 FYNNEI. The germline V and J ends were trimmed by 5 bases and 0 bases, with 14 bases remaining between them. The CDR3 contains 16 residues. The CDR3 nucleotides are TGTGCCAGCAGTATAGTAACGGGGCTCTCCTACAATGAGCAGTTCTTC. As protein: CASSIVTGLSYNEQFF. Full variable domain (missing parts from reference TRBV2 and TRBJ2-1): EPEVTQTPSHQVTQMGQEVILRCVPISNHLYFYWYRQILGQKVEFLVSFYNNEISEKSEIFDDQFSVERPDGSNFTLKIRSTKLEDSAMYFCASSIVTGLSYNEQFFGPGTRLTVL.

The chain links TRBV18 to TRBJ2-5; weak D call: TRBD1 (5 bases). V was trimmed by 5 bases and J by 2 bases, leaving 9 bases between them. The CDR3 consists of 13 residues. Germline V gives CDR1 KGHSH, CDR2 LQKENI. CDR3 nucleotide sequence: TGTGCCAGCTCAGACAGCCTTCAAGAGACCCAGTACTTC. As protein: CASSDSLQETQYF.

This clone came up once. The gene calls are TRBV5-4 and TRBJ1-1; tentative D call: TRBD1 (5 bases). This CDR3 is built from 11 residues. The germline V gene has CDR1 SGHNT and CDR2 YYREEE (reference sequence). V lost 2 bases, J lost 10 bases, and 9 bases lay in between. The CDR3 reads CASSFGGSAFF. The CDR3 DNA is TGTGCCAGCAGCTTCGGGGGGTCAGCTTTCTTT.

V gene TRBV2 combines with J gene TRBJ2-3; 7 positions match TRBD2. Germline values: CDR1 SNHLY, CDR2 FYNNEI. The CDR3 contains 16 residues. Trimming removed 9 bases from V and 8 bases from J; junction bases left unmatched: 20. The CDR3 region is CASLSGNVQTFITQYF. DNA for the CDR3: TGTGCCAGTTTAAGCGGGAACGTACAGACCTTCATTACGCAGTATTTT.

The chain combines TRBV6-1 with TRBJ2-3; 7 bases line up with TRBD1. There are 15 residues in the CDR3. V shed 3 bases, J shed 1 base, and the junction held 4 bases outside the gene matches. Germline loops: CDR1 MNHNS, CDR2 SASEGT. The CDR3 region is CASSDRDSRTDTQYF. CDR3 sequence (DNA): TGTGCCAGCAGTGACCGGGACAGCCGCACAGATACGCAGTATTTT.

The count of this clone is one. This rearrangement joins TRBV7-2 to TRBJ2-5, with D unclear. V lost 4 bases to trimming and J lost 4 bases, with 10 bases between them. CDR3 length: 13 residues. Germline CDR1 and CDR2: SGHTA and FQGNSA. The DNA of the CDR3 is TGTGCCAGCAGCTCTGGGGTTTCAGAGACCCAGTACTTC. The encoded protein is CASSSGVSETQYF.

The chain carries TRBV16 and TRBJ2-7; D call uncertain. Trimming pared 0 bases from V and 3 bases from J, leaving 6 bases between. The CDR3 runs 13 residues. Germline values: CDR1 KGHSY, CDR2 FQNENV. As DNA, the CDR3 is TGTGCCAGCAGCCAATCGCCCCGCTACGAGCAGTACTTC. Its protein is CASSQSPRYEQYF.

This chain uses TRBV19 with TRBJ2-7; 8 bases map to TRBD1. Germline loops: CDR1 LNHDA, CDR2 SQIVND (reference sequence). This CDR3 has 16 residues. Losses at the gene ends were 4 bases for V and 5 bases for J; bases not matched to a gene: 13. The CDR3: CASSTLGQGKDHEQYF. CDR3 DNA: TGTGCCAGTAGTACCCTTGGACAGGGAAAGGACCACGAGCAGTACTTC.

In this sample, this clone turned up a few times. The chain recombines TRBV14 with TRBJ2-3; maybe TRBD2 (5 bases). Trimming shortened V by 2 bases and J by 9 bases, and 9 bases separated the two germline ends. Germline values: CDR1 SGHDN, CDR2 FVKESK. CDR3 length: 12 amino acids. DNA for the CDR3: TGTGCCAGCAGCCAAATGGACTTGACGCAGTATTTT. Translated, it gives CASSQMDLTQYF.

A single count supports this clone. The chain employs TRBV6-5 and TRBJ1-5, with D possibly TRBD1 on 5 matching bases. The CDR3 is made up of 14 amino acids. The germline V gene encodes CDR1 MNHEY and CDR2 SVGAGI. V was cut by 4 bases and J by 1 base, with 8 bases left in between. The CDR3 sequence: CASSWAGSNQPQHF. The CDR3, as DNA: TGTGCCAGCAGTTGGGCAGGGAGCAATCAGCCCCAGCATTTT.

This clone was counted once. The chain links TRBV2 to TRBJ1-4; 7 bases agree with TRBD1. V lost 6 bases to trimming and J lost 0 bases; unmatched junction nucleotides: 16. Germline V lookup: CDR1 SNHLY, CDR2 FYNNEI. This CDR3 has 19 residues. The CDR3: CASSRRLYDRAPTNEKLFF. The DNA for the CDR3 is TGTGCCAGCAGCCGGCGGCTCTACGACAGGGCGCCAACTAATGAAAAACTGTTTTTT.

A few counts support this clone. DNA for the CDR3: TGTGCCAGCAACCGGGGGTTACTAGCCCGGGGCGAGCAGTACTTC. Protein: CASNRGLLARGEQYF. This rearrangement joins TRBV6-1 to TRBJ2-7, with a weak D call TRBD2 (6 bases). Germline loops: CDR1 MNHNS, CDR2 SASEGT. Between the trimmed V and J ends, which lost 7 bases and 6 bases, there was a span of 22 bases. This CDR3 has 15 residues.

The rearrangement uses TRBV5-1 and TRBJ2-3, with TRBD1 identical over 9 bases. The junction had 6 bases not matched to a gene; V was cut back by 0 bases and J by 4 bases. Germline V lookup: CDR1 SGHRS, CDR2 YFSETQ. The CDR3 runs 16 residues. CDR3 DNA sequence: TGCGCCAGCAGCTTGGTCGGGACAGGGTACCCAGATACGCAGTATTTT. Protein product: CASSLVGTGYPDTQYF.

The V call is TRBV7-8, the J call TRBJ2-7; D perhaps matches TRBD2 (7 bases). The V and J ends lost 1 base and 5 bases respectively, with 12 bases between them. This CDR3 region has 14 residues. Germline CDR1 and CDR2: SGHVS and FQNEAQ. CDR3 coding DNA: TGTGCCAGCAGCTTAGGAGGGGGGGCAGACGAGCAGTACTTC. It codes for CASSLGGGADEQYF.